This T cell receptor (beta chain) is drawn from a study of blood T cell repertoires in COVID-19 (dated by TCRdb to 2020 to 2021). Regarding the research as a whole: Samples from collaborators originated in the United States, Italy and Spain and spanned both the acute and convalescent phases of COVID-19. Where available, HLA class I and class II types were obtained from metadata supplied by the sample provider rather than from assay-based typing. Nearly every sample came with metadata listing a de-identified subject ID, COVID-19 status, age in years and sex. The dataset comprised deeply sampled blood TCRbeta repertoires from subjects exposed to, actively infected with, or recovered from COVID-19. The material from the prospective study consisted of cDNA or gDNA derived from T cells, B-cell-depleted T cells, or PBMCs. The repertoires were released in a freely available public database meant as a resource for research on the immune response to SARS-CoV-2. Samples were obtained from the ongoing ImmuneRACE study (first 160 participants) and from 1,200 or so subjects provided by 6 global collaborators.

Turning to this clone: The antigen this receptor binds is unknown. There are no base qualities to consult, and no much larger clone falls within one base.

From V the trimming removes 3 bases and from J it removes 4 bases, while the gene matches leave 5 bases of the junction unaccounted for. Taken from the germline V gene (reference sequence), the CDR1 and CDR2 loops are SGHNT and YYREEE. The CDR3, from cysteine to phenylalanine, totals 17 residues. Here the CDR3 DNA is all that survives: 51 bases in frame from base 1. The collaborating institutions used their own protocols to collect whole blood in K2EDTA tubes. For TCRbeta analysis, collaborators shipped samples in one of three forms: frozen whole blood, isolated PBMCs, or DNA extracted from either of those sample types. The immunoSEQ Assay, a bias-controlled multiplex PCR, was used to amplify TCRbeta CDR3 regions from genomic DNA. In the source study's methods: Nucleated cell counts per sample were estimated from amplification of reference gene primers within the assay. To quantify the absolute abundance of each unique TCRbeta CDR3 rearrangement, sequence reads were collapsed and filtered. For each sample, productive Simpson clonality was calculated by taking the square root of Simpson's diversity index across productive rearrangements. As stored in TCRdb, this immuneACCESS dataset retains in-frame rearrangements with V and J assigned. A fraction of the clones does not appear; measured against another copy, unresolved V genes explain less than half of the discrepancy, and the remainder lacks a known reason. V, J and clone size reflect that table, while D and trimming were determined from the DNA. Counted in this sample were about 190,000 clones; roughly nine tenths of them appeared once. The ten most abundant clones make up approximately 1.1% of the sample.

Study-level results and caveats: The amount of clinical and demographic metadata varied by source and participant and was provided uncurated.

This receptor chain uses TRBV5-4 and TRBJ2-3; 16 of the junction bases match TRBD2. The sequenced sample consisted of peripheral blood. The sequence derives from a man aged 25-45 years with acute or convalescent COVID-19. The DNA is as follows: TGTGCCAGCAGCTCGGGGACTAGCGGGAGGGGGGCAGATACGCAGTATTTT. This gives the protein CASSSGTSGRGADTQYF. The CDR3 plus the reference TRBV5-4 and TRBJ2-3 genes for the other parts give the full variable domain: ETGVTQSPTHLIKTRGQQVTLRCSSQSGHNTVSWYQQALGQGPQFIFQYYREEENGRGNFPPRFSGLQFPNYSSELNVNALELDDSALYLCASSSGTSGRGADTQYFGPGTRLTVL.